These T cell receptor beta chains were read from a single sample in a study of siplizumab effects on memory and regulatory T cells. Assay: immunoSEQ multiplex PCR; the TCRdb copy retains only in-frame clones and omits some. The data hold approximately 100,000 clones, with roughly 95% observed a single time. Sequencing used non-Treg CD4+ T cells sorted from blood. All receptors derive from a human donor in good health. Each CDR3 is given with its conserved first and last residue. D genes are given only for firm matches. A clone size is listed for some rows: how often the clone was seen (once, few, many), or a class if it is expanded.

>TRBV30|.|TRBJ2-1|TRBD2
CAWRGGLAGGPISYNEQFF
TGTGCCTGGAGGGGCGGACTAGCGGGGGGACCGATCTCCTACAATGAGCAGTTCTTC
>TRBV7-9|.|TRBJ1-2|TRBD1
CASSSGTGGINYGYTF
TGTGCCAGCAGCTCTGGGACAGGAGGTATTAACTATGGCTACACCTTC
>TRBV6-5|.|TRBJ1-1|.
CASSYSIRAVNTEAFF
TGTGCCAGCAGTTACTCGATCAGGGCGGTGAACACTGAAGCTTTCTTT
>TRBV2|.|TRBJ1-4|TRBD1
CASCYQGANEKLFF
TGTGCCAGTTGTTACCAGGGGGCGAATGAAAAACTGTTTTTT
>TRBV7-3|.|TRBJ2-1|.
CASSLIDSYNEQFF
TGTGCCAGCAGCTTAATCGACAGTTACAATGAGCAGTTCTTC
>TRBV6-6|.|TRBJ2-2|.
CASSKETGNTGELFF
TGTGCCAGCAGTAAAGAGACAGGGAACACCGGGGAGCTGTTTTTT
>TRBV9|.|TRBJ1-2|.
CASSLGGGHNYGYTF
TGTGCCAGCAGTTTAGGTGGGGGACACAATTATGGCTACACCTTC
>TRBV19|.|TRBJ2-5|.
CASSSTYGQRHGSQYF
TGTGCCAGTAGTTCCACCTACGGGCAACGCCACGGGAGCCAGTACTTC
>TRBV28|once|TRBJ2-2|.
CASSWGTANTGELFF
TGTGCCAGCAGTTGGGGGACCGCGAACACCGGGGAGCTGTTTTTT
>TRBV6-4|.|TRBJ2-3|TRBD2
CAILLLSGGGADTQYF
TGTGCCATCCTCCTTCTTAGCGGGGGGGGCGCAGATACGCAGTATTTT
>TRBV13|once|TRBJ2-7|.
CASSAPGILDEQYF
TGTGCCAGCAGCGCACCCGGGATCCTCGACGAGCAGTACTTC
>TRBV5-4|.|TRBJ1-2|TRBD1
CASRGDRIYGYTF
TGTGCCAGCAGGGGGGACAGGATCTATGGCTACACCTTC
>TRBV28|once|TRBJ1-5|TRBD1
CASRQGAAQPQHF
TGTGCCAGTCGGCAGGGGGCGGCTCAGCCCCAGCATTTT
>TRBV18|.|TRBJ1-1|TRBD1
CASSLDRGTEAFF
TGTGCCAGCTCACTTGACAGGGGTACTGAAGCTTTCTTT
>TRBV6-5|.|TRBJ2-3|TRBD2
CASSSPVLAGGDTQYF
TGTGCCAGCAGTTCTCCCGTCCTAGCGGGGGGAGATACGCAGTATTTT
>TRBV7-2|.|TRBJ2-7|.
CASSLMPGGAYEQYF
TGTGCCAGCAGCTTAATGCCGGGCGGGGCGTACGAGCAGTACTTC
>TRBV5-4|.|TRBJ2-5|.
CASSSPGPRWETQYF
TGTGCCAGCAGCTCACCGGGACCCAGGTGGGAGACCCAGTACTTC
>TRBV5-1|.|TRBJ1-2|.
CASSVAMGRDGYTF
TGCGCCAGCAGCGTGGCAATGGGGCGCGATGGCTACACCTTC
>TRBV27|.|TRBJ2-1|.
CASNLNRGAKQFF
TGTGCCAGCAACCTAAATCGAGGGGCGAAGCAGTTCTTC
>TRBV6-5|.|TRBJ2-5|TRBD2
CASGWRGSQETQYF
TGTGCCAGCGGGTGGCGGGGGAGCCAAGAGACCCAGTACTTC
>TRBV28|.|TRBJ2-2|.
CASTDTGELFF
TGTGCCAGCACGGACACCGGGGAGCTGTTTTTT
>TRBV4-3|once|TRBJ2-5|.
CASSQDGTARETQYF
TGCGCCAGCAGCCAAGATGGTACAGCGAGGGAGACCCAGTACTTC
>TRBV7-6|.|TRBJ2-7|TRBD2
CASSYSGGPYEQYF
TGTGCCAGCAGCTATAGCGGGGGCCCCTACGAGCAGTACTTC
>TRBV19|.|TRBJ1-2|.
CASTLGRADGYTF
TGTGCCAGTACTTTAGGGCGAGCGGATGGCTACACCTTC
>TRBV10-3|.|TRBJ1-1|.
CAISEFGGMWAFF
TGTGCCATCAGTGAGTTTGGGGGTATGTGGGCTTTCTTT
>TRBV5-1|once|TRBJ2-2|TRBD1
CASSEKKDRDTGELFF
TGCGCCAGCAGCGAAAAAAAGGACAGGGACACCGGGGAGCTGTTTTTT
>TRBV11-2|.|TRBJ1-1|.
CASRSFGNKNTEAFF
TGTGCCAGCAGATCCTTTGGGAACAAGAACACTGAAGCTTTCTTT
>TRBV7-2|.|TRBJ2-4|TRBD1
CASSLRQGPNIQYF
TGTGCCAGCAGCCTCCGACAGGGGCCGAACATTCAGTACTTC
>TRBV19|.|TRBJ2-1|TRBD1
CASRNDRGPLSYNEQFF
TGTGCCAGTAGAAACGACAGGGGGCCCCTCTCCTACAATGAGCAGTTCTTC
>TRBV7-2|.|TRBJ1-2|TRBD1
CASRRQGADGTMVGYTF
TGTGCCAGCAGGCGACAGGGGGCTGACGGGACTATGGTGGGCTACACCTTC
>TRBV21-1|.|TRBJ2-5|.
CASKGSRETQYF
TGTGCCAGCAAGGGGAGCAGAGAGACCCAGTACTTC
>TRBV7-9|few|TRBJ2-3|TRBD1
CASSPRTGGTDTQYF
TGTGCCAGCAGCCCGAGGACAGGGGGCACAGATACGCAGTATTTT
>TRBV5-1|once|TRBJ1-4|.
CASTGSATNEKLFF
TGCGCCAGCACCGGGTCTGCAACTAATGAAAAACTGTTTTTT
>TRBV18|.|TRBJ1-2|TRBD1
CASSPDRAGYTF
TGTGCCAGCTCACCCGACAGGGCTGGCTACACCTTC
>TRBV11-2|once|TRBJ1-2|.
CASSTGRGKTNYGYTF
TGTGCCAGCAGCACGGGCCGGGGGAAAACTAACTATGGCTACACCTTC
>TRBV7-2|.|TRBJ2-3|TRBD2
CASSLTGLAGAITDTQYF
TGTGCCAGCAGCTTAACGGGGCTAGCGGGGGCCATCACAGATACGCAGTATTTT
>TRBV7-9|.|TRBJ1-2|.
CASSLEIGLYGYTF
TGTGCCAGCAGCTTAGAAATCGGCCTCTATGGCTACACCTTC
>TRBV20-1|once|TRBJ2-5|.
CSAWGRETQYF
TGCAGTGCTTGGGGCCGAGAGACCCAGTACTTC
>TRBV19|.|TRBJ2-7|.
CAVGGLFPPYEQYF
TGTGCCGTAGGGGGACTTTTCCCCCCCTACGAGCAGTACTTC